The clone carrying this T cell receptor (beta chain) was seen ten or more times. Its specificity is not known. These data originate in a study of T cells in Graves' hyperthyroidism and ophthalmopathy. The TCR beta CDR3 regions underwent amplification using RNA transcripts as the source. A set of HTBI primers served as the primers for a first-round RT-PCR of the TCR CDR3. TCRdb independently ran MiXCR on the multiplex PCR reads; one entry per CDR3 protein. The sample holds 410,000 or so distinct CDR3 sequences, about 15% seen once. Findings of the study overall: Separation of ophthalmopathy from stable hyperthyroidism was achieved by a 13 V-J model.

Trimming cost V 3 bases and J 5 bases, with 10 bases left between them. Germline lookup yields CDR1 KGHSH and CDR2 LQKENI. There are 14 residues in the CDR3. Diagnoses used clinical symptoms, serum thyroxine and TRAb, thyroid ultrasound and orbital computed tomography. This receptor was obtained from a young man with Graves' ophthalmopathy. The sequenced sample was blood. The rearrangement joins TRBV18 to TRBJ1-4, with a tentative D call TRBD1 (5 bases). The CDR3 bases are TGTGCCAGCTCACCCGACAGATCAAATGAAAAACTGTTTTTT. Translated, it gives CASSPDRSNEKLFF.